Sequencing of this T cell receptor beta chain was carried out in a study of control samples from healthy donors and cancer patients. CDR1 and CDR2 (germline): MGHRA, YSYEKL. Trimming at V came to 3 bases and at J to 2 bases, leaving 5 bases not matched to a gene. The CDR3 length is 15 residues. Profiling relied on immunoSEQ multiplex PCR, and the TCRdb table lists in-frame clones only, not all of them. The data show about 180,000 clones, roughly 90% seen once. Sequences were obtained from blood. The chain is built from TRBV4-1 and TRBJ1-2; 8 bases match TRBD1. This clonotype was sampled from a woman between 50 and 59 years old in good health. The CDR3 region is CASSQTTGGNYGYTF. The CDR3 DNA is TGCGCCAGCAGCCAGACCACAGGGGGGAACTATGGCTACACCTTC.